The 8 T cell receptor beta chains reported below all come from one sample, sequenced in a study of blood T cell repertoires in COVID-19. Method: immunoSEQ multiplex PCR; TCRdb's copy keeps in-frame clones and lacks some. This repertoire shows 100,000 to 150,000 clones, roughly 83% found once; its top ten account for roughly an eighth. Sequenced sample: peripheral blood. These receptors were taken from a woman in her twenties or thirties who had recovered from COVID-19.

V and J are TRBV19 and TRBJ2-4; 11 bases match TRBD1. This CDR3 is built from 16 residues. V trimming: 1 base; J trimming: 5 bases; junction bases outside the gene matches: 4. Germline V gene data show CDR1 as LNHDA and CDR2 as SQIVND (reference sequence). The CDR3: CASSIVGTGGENIQYF. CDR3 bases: TGTGCCAGTAGTATAGTTGGGACAGGGGGTGAAAACATTCAGTACTTC.

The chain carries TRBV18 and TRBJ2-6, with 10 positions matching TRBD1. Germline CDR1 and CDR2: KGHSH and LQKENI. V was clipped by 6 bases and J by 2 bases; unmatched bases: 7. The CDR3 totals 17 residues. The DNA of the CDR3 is TGTGCCAGCTCCCACGGACAGGGGGTACCTGGGGCCAACGTCCTGACTTTC. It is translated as CASSHGQGVPGANVLTF.

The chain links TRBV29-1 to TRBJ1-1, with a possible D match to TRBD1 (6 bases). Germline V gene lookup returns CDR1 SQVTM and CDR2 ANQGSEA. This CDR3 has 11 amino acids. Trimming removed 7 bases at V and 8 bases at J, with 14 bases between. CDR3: CSAGAGTEAFF. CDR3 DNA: TGCAGCGCTGGGGCCGGGACAGAAGCTTTCTTT.

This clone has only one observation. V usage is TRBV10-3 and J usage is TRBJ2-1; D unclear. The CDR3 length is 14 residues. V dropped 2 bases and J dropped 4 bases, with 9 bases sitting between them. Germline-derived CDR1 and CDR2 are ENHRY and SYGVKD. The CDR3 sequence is CAISEKQEYNEQFF. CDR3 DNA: TGTGCCATCAGTGAGAAGCAGGAATACAATGAGCAGTTCTTC.

DNA for the CDR3: TGTGCCAGCAGAAGACTAGCGAACACCGGGGAGCTGTTTTTT. Translating it yields CASRRLANTGELFF. The rearrangement links TRBV6-5 to TRBJ2-2, with D possibly being TRBD2 (6 bases). The CDR3 is 14 amino acids. Trimming took off 6 bases at V and 0 bases at J, with 8 bases between the two ends. CDR1 is MNHEY, CDR2 SVGAGI, per germline.

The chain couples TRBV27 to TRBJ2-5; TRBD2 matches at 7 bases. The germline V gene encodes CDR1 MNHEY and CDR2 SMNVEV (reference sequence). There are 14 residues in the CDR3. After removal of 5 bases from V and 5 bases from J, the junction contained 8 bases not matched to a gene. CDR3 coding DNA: TGTGCCAGCAGTCTGGCGGGAGTAAGTGAGACCCAGTACTTC. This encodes CASSLAGVSETQYF.

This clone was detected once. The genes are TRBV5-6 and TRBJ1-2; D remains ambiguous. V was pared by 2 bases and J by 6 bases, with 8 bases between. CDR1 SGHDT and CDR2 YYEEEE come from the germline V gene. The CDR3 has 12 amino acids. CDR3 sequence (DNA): TGTGCCAGCAGCTTTTTGCAGAATGGCTACACCTTC. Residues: CASSFLQNGYTF. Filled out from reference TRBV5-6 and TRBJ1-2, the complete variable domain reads DAGVTQSPTHLIKTRGQQVTLRCSPKSGHDTVSWYQQALGQGPQFIFQYYEEEERQRGNFPDRFSGHQFPNYSSELNVNALLLGDSALYLCASSFLQNGYTFGSGTRLTVV.

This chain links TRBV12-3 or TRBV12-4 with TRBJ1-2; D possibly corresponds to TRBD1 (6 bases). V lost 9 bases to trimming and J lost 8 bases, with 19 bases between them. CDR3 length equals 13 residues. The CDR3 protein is CASMATGIAGYTF. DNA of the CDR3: TGTGCCAGTATGGCAACAGGGATCGCAGGCTACACCTTC.